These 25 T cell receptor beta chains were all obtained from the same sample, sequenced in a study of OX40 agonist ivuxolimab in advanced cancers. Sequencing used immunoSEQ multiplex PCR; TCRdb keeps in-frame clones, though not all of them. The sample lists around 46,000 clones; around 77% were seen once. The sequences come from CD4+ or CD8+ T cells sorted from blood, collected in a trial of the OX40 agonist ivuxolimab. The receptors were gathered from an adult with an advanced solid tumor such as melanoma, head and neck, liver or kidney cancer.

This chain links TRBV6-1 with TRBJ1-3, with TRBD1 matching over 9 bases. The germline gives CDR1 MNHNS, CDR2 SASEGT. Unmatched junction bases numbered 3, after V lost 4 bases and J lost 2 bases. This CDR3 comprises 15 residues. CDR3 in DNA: TGTGCCAGCAGTGTAGGACAGGGGACTGGAAACACCATATATTTT. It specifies CASSVGQGTGNTIYF.

The CDR3: CASSLDRVSYEQYF. In nucleotides, the CDR3 is TGTGCCAGCAGCTTAGACAGGGTCTCCTACGAGCAGTACTTC. The chain links TRBV11-2 to TRBJ2-7; D possibly corresponds to TRBD1 (5 bases). Between the trimmed V and J ends, which lost 0 bases and 0 bases, there was a span of 6 bases. The CDR3 extends over 14 amino acids. Germline-derived CDR1 and CDR2 are SGHAT and FQNNGV. Together with reference TRBV11-2 and TRBJ2-7, the CDR3 gives the full variable domain: EAGVAQSPRYKIIEKRQSVAFWCNPISGHATLYWYQQILGQGPKLLIQFQNNGVVDDSQLPKDRFSAERLKGVDSTLKIQPAKLEDSAVYLCASSLDRVSYEQYFGPGTRLTVT.

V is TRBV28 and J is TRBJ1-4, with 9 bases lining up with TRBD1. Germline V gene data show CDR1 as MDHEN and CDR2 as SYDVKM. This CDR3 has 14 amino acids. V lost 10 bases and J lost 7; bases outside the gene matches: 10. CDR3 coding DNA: TGTGCCACCGCAAGGGACAGGGTGGGTGAAAAACTGTTTTTT. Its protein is CATARDRVGEKLFF.

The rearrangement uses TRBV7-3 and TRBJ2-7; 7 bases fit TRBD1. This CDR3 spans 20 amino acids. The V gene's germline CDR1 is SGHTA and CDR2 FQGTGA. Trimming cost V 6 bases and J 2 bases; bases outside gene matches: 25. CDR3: CASRFSLRGSRTGVTYEQYF. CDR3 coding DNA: TGTGCCAGCAGATTCTCTCTCCGTGGGAGTCGTACAGGGGTCACCTACGAGCAGTACTTC.

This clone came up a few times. The DNA for the CDR3 is TGTGCCAGCAGCCCAGGAGCCGGGACAGGATTCCACAATGAGCAGTTCTTC. This sequence encodes CASSPGAGTGFHNEQFF. The chain links TRBV7-8 to TRBJ2-1; 8 nucleotides agree with TRBD1. Germline V gene data show CDR1 as SGHVS and CDR2 as FQNEAQ. The CDR3 extends over 17 amino acids. With V trimmed by 5 bases and J by 5 bases, 14 bases remained unmatched.

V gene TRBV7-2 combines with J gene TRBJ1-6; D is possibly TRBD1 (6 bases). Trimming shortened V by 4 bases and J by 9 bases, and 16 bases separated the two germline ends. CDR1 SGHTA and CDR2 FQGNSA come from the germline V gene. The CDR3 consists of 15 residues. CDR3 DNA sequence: TGTGCCAGCAGCTCGGGGGCCAGCTGGAGTTCACCCCTCCACTTT. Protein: CASSSGASWSSPLHF.

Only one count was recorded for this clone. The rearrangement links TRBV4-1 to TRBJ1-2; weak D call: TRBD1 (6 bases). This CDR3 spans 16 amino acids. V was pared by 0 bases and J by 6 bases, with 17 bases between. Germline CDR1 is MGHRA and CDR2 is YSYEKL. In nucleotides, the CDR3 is TGCGCCAGCAGCCAAGATCCCGGGACATACAATCATGGCTACACCTTC. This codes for CASSQDPGTYNHGYTF.

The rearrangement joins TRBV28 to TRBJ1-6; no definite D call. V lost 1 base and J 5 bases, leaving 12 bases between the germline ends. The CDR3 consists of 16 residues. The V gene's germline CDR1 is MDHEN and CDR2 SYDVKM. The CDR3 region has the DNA TGTGCCAGCAGTTTATACGGAGTTATCAATAATTCACCCCTCCACTTT. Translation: CASSLYGVINNSPLHF.

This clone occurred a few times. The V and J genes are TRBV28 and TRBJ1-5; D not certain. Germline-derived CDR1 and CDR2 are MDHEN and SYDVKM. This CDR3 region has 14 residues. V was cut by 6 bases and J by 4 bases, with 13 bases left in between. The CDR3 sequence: CASSSVSMNQPQHF. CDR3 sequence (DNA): TGTGCCAGCAGCTCCGTTTCGATGAATCAGCCCCAGCATTTT.

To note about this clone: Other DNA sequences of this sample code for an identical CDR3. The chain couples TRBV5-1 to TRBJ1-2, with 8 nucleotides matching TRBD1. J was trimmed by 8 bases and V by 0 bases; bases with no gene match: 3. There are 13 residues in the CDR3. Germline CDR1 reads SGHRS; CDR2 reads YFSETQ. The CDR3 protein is CASSLGTGNGYTF. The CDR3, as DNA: TGCGCCAGCAGCTTGGGGACAGGGAACGGCTACACCTTC.

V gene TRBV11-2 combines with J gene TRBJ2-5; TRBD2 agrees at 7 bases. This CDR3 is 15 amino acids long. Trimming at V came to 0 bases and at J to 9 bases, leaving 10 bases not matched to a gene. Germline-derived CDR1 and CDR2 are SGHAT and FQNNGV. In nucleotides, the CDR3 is TGTGCCAGCAGCTTAGATTCCCAGCGGGACCTTCCCCAGTACTTC. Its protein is CASSLDSQRDLPQYF. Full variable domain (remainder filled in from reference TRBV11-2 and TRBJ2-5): EAGVAQSPRYKIIEKRQSVAFWCNPISGHATLYWYQQILGQGPKLLIQFQNNGVVDDSQLPKDRFSAERLKGVDSTLKIQPAKLEDSAVYLCASSLDSQRDLPQYFGPGTRLLVL.

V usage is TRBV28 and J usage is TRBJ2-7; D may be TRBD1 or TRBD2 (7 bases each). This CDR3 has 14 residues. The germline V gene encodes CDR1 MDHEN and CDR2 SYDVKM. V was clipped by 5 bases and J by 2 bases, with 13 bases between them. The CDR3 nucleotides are TGTGCCAGCAGTAAGACAGGGAGGGCCTACGAGCAGTACTTC. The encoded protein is CASSKTGRAYEQYF.

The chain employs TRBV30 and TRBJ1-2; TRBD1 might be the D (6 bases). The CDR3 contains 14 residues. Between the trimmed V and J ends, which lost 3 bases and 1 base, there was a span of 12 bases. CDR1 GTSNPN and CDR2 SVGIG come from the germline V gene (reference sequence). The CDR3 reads CAWRKDRLNYGYTF. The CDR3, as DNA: TGTGCCTGGAGAAAAGACAGGCTTAACTATGGCTACACCTTC.

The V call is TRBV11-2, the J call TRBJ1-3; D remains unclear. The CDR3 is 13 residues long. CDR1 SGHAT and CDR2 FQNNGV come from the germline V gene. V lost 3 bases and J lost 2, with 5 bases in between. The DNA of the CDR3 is TGTGCCAGCAGCTTCGGACCTGGAAACACCATATATTTT. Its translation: CASSFGPGNTIYF.

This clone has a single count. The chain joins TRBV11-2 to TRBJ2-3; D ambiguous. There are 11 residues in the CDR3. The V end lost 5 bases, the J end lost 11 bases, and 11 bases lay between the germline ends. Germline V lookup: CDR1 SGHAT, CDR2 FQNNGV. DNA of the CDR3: TGTGCCAGCAGCCCCCTGGAGAAGCAGTATTTT. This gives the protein CASSPLEKQYF.

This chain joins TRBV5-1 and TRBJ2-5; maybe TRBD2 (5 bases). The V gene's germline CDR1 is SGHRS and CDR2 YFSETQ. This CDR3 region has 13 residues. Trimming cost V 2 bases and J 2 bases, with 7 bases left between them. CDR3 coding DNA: TGCGCCAGCAGCTTATCGGGACAAGAGACCCAGTACTTC. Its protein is CASSLSGQETQYF.

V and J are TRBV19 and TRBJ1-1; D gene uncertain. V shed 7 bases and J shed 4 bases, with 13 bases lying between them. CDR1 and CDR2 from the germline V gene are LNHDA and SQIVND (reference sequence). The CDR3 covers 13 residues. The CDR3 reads CASTPLWSTEAFF. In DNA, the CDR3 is TGTGCCAGTACACCCCTTTGGAGCACTGAAGCTTTCTTT.

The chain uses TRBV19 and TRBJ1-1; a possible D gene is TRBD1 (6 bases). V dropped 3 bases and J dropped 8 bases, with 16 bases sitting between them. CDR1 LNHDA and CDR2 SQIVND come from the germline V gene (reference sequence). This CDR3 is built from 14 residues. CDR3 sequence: CASSIFGGKGEAFF. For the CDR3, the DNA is TGTGCCAGTAGTATCTTTGGGGGCAAAGGGGAAGCTTTCTTT.

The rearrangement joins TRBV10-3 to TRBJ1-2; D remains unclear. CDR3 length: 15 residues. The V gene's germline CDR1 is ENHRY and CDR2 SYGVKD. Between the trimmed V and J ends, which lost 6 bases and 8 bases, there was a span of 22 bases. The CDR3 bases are TGTGCCATCAGAGCCCAACTGGACCCCTCGGGCGGCTACACCTTC. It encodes CAIRAQLDPSGGYTF.

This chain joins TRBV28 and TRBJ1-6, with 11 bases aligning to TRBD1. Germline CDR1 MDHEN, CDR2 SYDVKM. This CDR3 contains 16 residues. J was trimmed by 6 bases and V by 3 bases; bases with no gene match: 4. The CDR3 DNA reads TGTGCCAGCAGTTTTAGGGGACAGGGGGGTAATTCACCCCTCCACTTT. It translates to CASSFRGQGGNSPLHF. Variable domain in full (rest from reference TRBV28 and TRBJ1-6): DVKVTQSSRYLVKRTGEKVFLECVQDMDHENMFWYRQDPGLGLRLIYFSYDVKMKEKGDIPEGYSVSREKKERFSLILESASTNQTSMYLCASSFRGQGGNSPLHFGNGTRLTVT.

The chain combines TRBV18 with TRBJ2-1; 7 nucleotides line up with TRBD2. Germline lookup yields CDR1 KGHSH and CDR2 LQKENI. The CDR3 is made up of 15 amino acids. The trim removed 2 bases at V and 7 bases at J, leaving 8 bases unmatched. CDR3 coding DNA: TGTGCCAGCTCACCAGGGAGGGCCATCGAGAATGAGCAGTTCTTC. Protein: CASSPGRAIENEQFF. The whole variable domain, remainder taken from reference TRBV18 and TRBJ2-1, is NAGVMQNPRHLVRRRGQEARLRCSPMKGHSHVYWYRQLPEEGLKFMVYLQKENIIDESGMPKERFSAEFPKEGPSILRIQQVVRGDSAAYFCASSPGRAIENEQFFGPGTRLTVL.

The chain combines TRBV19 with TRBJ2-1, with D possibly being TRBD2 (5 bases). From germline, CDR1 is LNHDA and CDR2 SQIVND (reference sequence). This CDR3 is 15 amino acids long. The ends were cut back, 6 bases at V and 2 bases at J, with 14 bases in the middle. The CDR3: CASRKALAPYNEQFF. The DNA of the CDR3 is TGTGCCAGTAGAAAAGCTCTAGCACCCTACAATGAGCAGTTCTTC.

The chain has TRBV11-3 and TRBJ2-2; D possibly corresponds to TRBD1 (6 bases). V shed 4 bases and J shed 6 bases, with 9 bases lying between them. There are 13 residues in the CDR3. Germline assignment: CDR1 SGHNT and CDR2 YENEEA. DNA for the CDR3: TGTGCCAGCAGCTCCGAGGGGGCCGGGGAGCTGTTTTTT. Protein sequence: CASSSEGAGELFF.

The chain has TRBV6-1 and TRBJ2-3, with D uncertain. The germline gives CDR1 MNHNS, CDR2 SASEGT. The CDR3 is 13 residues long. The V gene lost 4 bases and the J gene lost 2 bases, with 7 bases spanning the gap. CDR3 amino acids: CASSGQNTDTQYF. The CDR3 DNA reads TGTGCCAGCAGTGGTCAGAACACAGATACGCAGTATTTT.

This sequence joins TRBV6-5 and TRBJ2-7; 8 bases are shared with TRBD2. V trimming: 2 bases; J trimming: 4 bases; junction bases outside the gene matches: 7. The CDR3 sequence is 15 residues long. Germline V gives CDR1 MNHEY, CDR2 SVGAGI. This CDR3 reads CASSYGGTSSYEQYF. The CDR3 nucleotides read TGTGCCAGCAGTTACGGGGGGACTAGTTCGTACGAGCAGTACTTC.